This TCR beta chain stems from a study of cytomegalovirus exposure and HLA in healthy donors. The wider study: Earlier, almost 120 million unique TCR beta sequences were recovered from about 170 million T cells by an analysis.

General observations from the study: Across HLA loci, a later analysis found differing TCR association rates, with DRB1 most and HLA-C fewest. Researchers catalogued roughly 170 TCR beta chains as cytomegalovirus-associated.

The CDR3 length is 15 residues. CDR1 and CDR2 from the germline V gene are MNHEY and SVGAGI. Trimming cost V 7 bases and J 8 bases, with 20 bases left between them. Only a few counts were recorded for this clone. Its matching antigen is unknown. PCR employed 60 Vbeta and 13 Jbeta primers. Repertoires were generated with immunoSEQ multiplex PCR, while TCRdb's copy carries only in-frame clones and drops some. The sample gives roughly 100,000 clones, 82% of which show up once; 1.6% is in the top ten. Input material: PBMCs. The V call is TRBV6-5, the J call TRBJ1-4; possibly TRBD1 for D (5 bases). The clonotype comes from a middle-aged man in good health and CMV-seronegative. The CDR3 bases are TGTGCCAGCACCCCACGGGGGGTAGACTTGGAAAAACTGTTTTTT. As protein: CASTPRGVDLEKLFF.